Listed below are T cell receptor beta chains from one sample, sequenced in a study of blood T cells in healthy people across ages. TCRdb passed the 5' RACE reads through MiXCR, listing each CDR3 protein once. This sample has 1.5 million to 2 million distinct CDR3 sequences, with approximately 32% found just once. The specimen was blood. Receptor source: a woman aged 25 to 45 in good health. Both conserved end residues are part of each CDR3. D genes are given only for firm matches. For some rows the clone size is stated as once, few or many, or as a class when expanded; others skip it.

clone_size | d_call | j_call | v_call | cdr3_nt | cdr3_aa
many | NA | TRBJ2-7 | TRBV24-1 | TGTGCCACCAGTGCCGGCGACGGGTCCTACGAGCAGTACTTC | CATSAGDGSYEQYF
NA | NA | TRBJ1-2 | TRBV5-5 | TGTGCCAGCGACTTGTGGGCCCGCAATGGCTACACCTTC | CASDLWARNGYTF
NA | TRBD2 | TRBJ2-7 | TRBV20-1 | TGCAGTGCTAACCCTGGGACTAGCGGCTACGAGCAGTACTTC | CSANPGTSGYEQYF
NA | TRBD1 | TRBJ1-2 | TRBV3-1 | TGTGCCAGCACCCCCGAGGGGGCAGCTGGCTACACCTTC | CASTPEGAAGYTF
many | NA | TRBJ2-4 | TRBV29-1 | TGCAGCGCTTCAGCTCAGTACTTC | CSASAQYF
NA | NA | TRBJ2-7 | TRBV7-9 | TGTGCCAGCAGCTCGGTGAAGGGCTCCTACGAGCAGTACTTC | CASSSVKGSYEQYF
NA | NA | TRBJ2-7 | TRBV10-1 | TGCGCCAGCAGTGACAGTGAAGACGAGCAGTACTTC | CASSDSEDEQYF
NA | NA | TRBJ1-2 | TRBV6-6 | TGTGCCAGCAGTTCCCAGACAGCTTATGGCTACACCTTC | CASSSQTAYGYTF
many | NA | TRBJ2-7 | TRBV10-3 | TGTGCCATCAGGGAAGACACCGACTACGAGCAGTACTTC | CAIREDTDYEQYF
many | NA | TRBJ2-6 | TRBV30 | TGTGCCTGGAGTCCCCAGGGTCCTGGGGCCAACGTCCTGACTTTC | CAWSPQGPGANVLTF
once | NA | TRBJ1-2 | TRBV20-1 | TGCAGTGCTAGAGATTCAGGGGCCGGGGTGGCATATGGCTACACCTTC | CSARDSGAGVAYGYTF
few | NA | TRBJ2-1 | TRBV12-5 | TGTGCTAGTGGTTCCTTTCAGCCGTTCTTC | CASGSFQPFF
few | TRBD2 | TRBJ2-3 | TRBV20-1 | TGCAGTGCTAGAGGGACTAGCGGGGTTGCAGATACGCAGTATTTT | CSARGTSGVADTQYF
NA | TRBD2 | TRBJ2-1 | TRBV12-3/TRBV12-4 | TGTGCCAGCAGTTTTGCTAGCGGGGGGTACAATGAGCAGTTCTTC | CASSFASGGYNEQFF
few | TRBD2 | TRBJ2-3 | TRBV12-3/TRBV12-4 | TGTGCCAGCAGTAGAGGGACTAGCCCAGATACGCAGTATTTT | CASSRGTSPDTQYF
NA | NA | TRBJ1-2 | TRBV4-1 | TGCGCCAGCAGCCAAGAGATTGGCTGGCAGTCCGGCTACACCTTC | CASSQEIGWQSGYTF
NA | NA | TRBJ2-2 | TRBV7-9 | TGTGCCAGCAGTTCGAGGGTGAGCACCGGGGAGCTGTTTTTT | CASSSRVSTGELFF
NA | TRBD2 | TRBJ2-1 | TRBV6-2/TRBV6-3 | TGTGCCAGCAGTCCCATTCGAAGGACTAGCGGAAACAATGAGCAGTTCTTC | CASSPIRRTSGNNEQFF
few | NA | TRBJ1-6 | TRBV4-1 | TGCGCCAGCAGCGCGGGACCGCTTTTGGATTCACCCCTCCACTTT | CASSAGPLLDSPLHF
many | NA | TRBJ2-1 | TRBV5-1 | TGCGCCAGCAGCTTCTCGGGCAGGGGGGATGAGCAGTTCTTC | CASSFSGRGDEQFF
NA | TRBD1 | TRBJ2-7 | TRBV6-6 | TGTGCCAGCAGTAGGACAGGGGTGTTCTACGAGCAGTACTTC | CASSRTGVFYEQYF
NA | NA | TRBJ2-1 | TRBV5-1 | TGCGCCAGCAGCTGGGACCCCCCAGGGGAAGGAGATGAGCAGTTCTTC | CASSWDPPGEGDEQFF
few | NA | TRBJ1-5 | TRBV27 | TGTGCCAGCTCTTACCTCGGACTCCAGGATCAGCCCCAGCATTTT | CASSYLGLQDQPQHF
once | TRBD2 | TRBJ2-2 | TRBV6-2/TRBV6-3 | TGTGCCAGCAGTTACCCTACCTGGACTAGCGGGCCGACGAACACCGGGGAGCTGTTTTTT | CASSYPTWTSGPTNTGELFF